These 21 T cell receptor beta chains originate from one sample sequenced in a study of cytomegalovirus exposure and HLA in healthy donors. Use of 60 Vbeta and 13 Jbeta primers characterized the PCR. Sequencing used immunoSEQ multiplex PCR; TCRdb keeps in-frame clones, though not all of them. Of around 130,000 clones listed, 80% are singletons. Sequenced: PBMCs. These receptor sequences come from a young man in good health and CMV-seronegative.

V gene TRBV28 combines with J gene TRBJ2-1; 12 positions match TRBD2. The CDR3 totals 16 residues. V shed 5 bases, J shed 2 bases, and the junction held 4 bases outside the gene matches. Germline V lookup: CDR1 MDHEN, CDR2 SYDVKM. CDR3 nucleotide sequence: TGTGCCAGCAGTACTAGACTAGCGGGAGCCTACAATGAGCAGTTCTTC. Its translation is CASSTRLAGAYNEQFF.

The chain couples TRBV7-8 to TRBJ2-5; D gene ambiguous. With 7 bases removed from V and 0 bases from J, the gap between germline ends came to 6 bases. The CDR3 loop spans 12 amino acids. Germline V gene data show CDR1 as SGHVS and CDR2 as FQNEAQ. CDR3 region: CASNNYQETQYF. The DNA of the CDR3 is TGTGCCAGCAATAATTACCAAGAGACCCAGTACTTC.

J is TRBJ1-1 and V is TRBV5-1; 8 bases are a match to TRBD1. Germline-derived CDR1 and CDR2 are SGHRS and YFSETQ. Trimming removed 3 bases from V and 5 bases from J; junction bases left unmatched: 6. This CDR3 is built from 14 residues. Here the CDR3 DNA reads TGCGCCAGCAGCTATTACAGGGGGGGGACTGAAGCTTTCTTT. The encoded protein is CASSYYRGGTEAFF.

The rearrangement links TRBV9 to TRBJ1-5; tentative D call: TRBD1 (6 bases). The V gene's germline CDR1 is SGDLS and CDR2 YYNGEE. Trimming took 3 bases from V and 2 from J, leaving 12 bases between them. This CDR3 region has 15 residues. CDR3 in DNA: TGTGCCAGCAGCGAGTTCGGGGGGCGCAATCAGCCCCAGCATTTT. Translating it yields CASSEFGGRNQPQHF.

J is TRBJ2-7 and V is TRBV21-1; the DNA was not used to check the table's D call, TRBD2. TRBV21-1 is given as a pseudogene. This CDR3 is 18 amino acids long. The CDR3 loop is CASSDRLRTSGTLYEQYF. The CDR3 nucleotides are TGTGCCAGCAGCGACAGACTGCGGACTAGCGGGACGCTCTACGAGCAGTACTTC.

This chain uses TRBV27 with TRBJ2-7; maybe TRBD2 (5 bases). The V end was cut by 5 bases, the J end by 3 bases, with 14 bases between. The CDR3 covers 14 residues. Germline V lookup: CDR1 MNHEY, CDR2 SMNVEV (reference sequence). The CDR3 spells CASSLREGDYEQYF. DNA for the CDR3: TGTGCCAGCAGTCTTCGGGAAGGAGACTACGAGCAGTACTTC.

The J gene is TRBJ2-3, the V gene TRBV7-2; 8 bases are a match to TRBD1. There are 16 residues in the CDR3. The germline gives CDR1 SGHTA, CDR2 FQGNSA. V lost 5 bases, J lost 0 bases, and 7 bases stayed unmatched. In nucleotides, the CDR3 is TGTGCCAGCAGCCTTCGCGACAGGGGAAGCACAGATACGCAGTATTTT. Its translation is CASSLRDRGSTDTQYF.

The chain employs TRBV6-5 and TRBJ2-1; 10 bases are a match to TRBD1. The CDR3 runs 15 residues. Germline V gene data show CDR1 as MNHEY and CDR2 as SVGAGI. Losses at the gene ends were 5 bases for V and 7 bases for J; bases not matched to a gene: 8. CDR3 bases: TGTGCCAGCAGTAAAAGACAGGGGGCGCTTAATGAGCAGTTCTTC. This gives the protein CASSKRQGALNEQFF.

The CDR3 reads CASSASPQSGTEAFF. The CDR3 coding sequence is TGTGCCAGCAGCGCCTCCCCCCAAAGCGGCACTGAAGCTTTCTTT. The V gene is TRBV7-3, the J gene TRBJ1-1; D is unresolved. Trimming left V 5 bases short and J 4 bases short, with 17 bases between. CDR1 SGHTA and CDR2 FQGTGA come from the germline V gene. This CDR3 contains 15 residues.

The CDR3 bases are TGTGCCACCAGAAGTAGGACAGATTTGAACACTGAAGCTTTCTTT. Residues: CATRSRTDLNTEAFF. The V and J genes are TRBV15 and TRBJ1-1; D might be TRBD1 (6 bases). Deletions cut 6 bases from V and 0 bases from J, with 14 bases between. Germline V gene sequence: CDR1 LNHNV, CDR2 YYDKDF (reference sequence). The CDR3 runs 15 residues.

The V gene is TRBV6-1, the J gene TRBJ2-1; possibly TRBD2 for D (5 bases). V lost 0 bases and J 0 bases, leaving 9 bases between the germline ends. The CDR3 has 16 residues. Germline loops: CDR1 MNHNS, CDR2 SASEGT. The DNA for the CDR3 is TGTGCCAGCAGTGAAGCAGGTACTAGCTCCTACAATGAGCAGTTCTTC. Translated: CASSEAGTSSYNEQFF.

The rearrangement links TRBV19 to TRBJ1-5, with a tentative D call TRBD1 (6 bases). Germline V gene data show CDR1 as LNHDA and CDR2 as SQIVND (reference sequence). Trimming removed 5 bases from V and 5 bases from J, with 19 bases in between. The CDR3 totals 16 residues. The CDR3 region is CASSSGPGAAHQPQHF. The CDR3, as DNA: TGTGCCAGTAGTTCTGGCCCAGGGGCCGCTCATCAGCCCCAGCATTTT.

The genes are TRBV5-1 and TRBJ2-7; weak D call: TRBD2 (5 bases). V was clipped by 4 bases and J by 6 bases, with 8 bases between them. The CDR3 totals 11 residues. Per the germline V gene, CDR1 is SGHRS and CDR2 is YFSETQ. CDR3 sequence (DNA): TGCGCCAGCAGCCAGCGGCCCGAGCAGTACTTC. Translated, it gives CASSQRPEQYF.

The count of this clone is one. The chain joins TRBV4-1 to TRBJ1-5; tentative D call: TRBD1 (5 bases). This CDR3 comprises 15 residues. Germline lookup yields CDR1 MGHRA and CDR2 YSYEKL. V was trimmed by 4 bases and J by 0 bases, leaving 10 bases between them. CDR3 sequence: CASSRTPYSNQPQHF. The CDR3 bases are TGCGCCAGCAGCCGGACACCCTATAGCAATCAGCCCCAGCATTTT.

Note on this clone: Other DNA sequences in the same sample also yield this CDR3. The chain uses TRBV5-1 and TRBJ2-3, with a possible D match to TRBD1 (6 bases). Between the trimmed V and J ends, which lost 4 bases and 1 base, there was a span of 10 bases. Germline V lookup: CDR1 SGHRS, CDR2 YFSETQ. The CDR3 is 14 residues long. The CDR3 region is CASSLAGGTDTQYF. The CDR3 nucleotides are TGCGCCAGCAGCCTGGCAGGGGGCACAGATACGCAGTATTTT.

CDR3 nucleotide sequence: TGTGCCAGCAGTCGCCGGCAGGGGTCCTACGAGCAGTACTTC. This sequence encodes CASSRRQGSYEQYF. The V and J genes are TRBV2 and TRBJ2-7; TRBD1 might be the D (6 bases). The CDR3 runs 14 residues. V lost 5 bases, J lost 1 base, and 12 bases lay in between. Germline CDR1 SNHLY, CDR2 FYNNEI.

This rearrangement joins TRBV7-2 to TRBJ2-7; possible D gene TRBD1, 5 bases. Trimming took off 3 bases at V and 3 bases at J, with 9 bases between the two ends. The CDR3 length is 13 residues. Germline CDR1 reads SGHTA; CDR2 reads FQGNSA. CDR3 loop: CASSFTGRYEQYF. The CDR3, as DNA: TGTGCCAGCAGCTTTACAGGTCGCTACGAGCAGTACTTC.

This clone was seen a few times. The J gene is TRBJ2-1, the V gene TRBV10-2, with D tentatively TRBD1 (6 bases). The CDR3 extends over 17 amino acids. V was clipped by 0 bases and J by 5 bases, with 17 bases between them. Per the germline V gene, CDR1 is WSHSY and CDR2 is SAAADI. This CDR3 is CASSESTRGGVDNEQFF. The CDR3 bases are TGCGCCAGCAGTGAGTCGACTCGAGGGGGAGTAGACAATGAGCAGTTCTTC.

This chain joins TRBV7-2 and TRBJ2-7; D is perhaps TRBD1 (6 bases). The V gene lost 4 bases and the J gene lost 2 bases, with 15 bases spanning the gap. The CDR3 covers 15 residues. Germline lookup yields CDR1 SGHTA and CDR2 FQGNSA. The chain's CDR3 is CASSWLTGSPYEQYF. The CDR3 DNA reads TGTGCCAGCAGCTGGCTTACAGGGAGCCCCTACGAGCAGTACTTC.

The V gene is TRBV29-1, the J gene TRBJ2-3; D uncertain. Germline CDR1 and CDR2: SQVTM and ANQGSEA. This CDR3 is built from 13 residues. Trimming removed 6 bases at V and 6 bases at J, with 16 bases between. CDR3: CSVPTPGWDTQYF. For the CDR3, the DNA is TGCAGCGTCCCGACCCCCGGGTGGGATACGCAGTATTTT.

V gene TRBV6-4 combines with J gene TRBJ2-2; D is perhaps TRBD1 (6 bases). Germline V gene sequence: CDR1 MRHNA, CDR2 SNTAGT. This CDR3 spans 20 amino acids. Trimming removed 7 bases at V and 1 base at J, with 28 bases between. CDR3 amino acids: CASKMDRAYRLVKNTGELFF. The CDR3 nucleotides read TGTGCCAGCAAGATGGACAGAGCCTACCGTTTGGTCAAGAACACCGGGGAGCTGTTTTTT.